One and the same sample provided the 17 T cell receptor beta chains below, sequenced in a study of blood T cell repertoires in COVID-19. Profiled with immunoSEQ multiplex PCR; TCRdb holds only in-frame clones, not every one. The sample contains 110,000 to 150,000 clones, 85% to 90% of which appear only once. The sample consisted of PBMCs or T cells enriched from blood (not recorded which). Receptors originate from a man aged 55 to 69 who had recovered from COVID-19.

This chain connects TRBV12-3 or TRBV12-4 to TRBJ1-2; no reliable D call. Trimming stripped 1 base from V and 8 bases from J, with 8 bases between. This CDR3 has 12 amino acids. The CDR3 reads CASSLGRRGYTF. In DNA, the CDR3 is TGTGCCAGCAGTTTAGGCCGTCGGGGCTACACCTTC.

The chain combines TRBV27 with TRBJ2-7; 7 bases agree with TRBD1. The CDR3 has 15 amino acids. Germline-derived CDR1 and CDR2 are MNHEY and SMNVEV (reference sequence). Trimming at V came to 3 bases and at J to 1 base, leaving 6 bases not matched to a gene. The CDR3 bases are TGTGCCAGCAGTTTCCAGGGGGTCGGGTCCTACGAGCAGTACTTC. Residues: CASSFQGVGSYEQYF.

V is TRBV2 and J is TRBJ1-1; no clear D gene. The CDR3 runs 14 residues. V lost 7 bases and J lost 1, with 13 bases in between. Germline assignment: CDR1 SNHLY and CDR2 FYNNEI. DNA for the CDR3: TGTGCCAGCATTAAAGAACTGAGGAACACTGAAGCTTTCTTT. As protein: CASIKELRNTEAFF. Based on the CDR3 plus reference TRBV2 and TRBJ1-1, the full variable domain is EPEVTQTPSHQVTQMGQEVILRCVPISNHLYFYWYRQILGQKVEFLVSFYNNEISEKSEIFDDQFSVERPDGSNFTLKIRSTKLEDSAMYFCASIKELRNTEAFFGQGTRLTVV.

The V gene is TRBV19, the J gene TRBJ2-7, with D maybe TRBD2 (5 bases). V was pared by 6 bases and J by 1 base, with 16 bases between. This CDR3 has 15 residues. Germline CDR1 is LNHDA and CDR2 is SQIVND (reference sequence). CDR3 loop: CASSSLGGPSYEQYF. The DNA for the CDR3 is TGTGCCAGTAGCTCCTTGGGCGGGCCATCCTACGAGCAGTACTTC.

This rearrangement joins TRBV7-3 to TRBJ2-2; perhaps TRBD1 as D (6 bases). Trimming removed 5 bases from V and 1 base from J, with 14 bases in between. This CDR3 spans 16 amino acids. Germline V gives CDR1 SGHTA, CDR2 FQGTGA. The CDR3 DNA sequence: TGTGCCAGCAGCACCCCCGGGACAATGAACACCGGGGAGCTGTTTTTT. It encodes CASSTPGTMNTGELFF.

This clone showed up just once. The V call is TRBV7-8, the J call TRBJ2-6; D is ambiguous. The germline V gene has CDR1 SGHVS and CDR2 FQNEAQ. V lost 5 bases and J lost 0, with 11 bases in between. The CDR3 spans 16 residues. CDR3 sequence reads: CASSQSRSSGANVLTF. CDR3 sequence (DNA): TGTGCCAGCAGCCAAAGCCGGAGCTCTGGGGCCAACGTCCTGACTTTC.

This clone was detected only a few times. CDR3: CASSQTATYEQYF. CDR3 DNA: TGTGCCAGTAGCCAGACAGCGACCTACGAGCAGTACTTC. The V gene is TRBV19, the J gene TRBJ2-7, with D perhaps matching TRBD1 (5 bases). Trimming pared 6 bases from V and 2 bases from J, leaving 11 bases between. There are 13 residues in the CDR3. Germline V gene sequence: CDR1 LNHDA, CDR2 SQIVND (reference sequence).

CDR3 protein: CASSEALRYGEKLFF. DNA for the CDR3: TGTGCCAGCAGTGAAGCGCTTAGGTACGGGGAAAAACTGTTTTTT. V is TRBV6-1 and J is TRBJ1-4; D uncertain. Germline CDR1 and CDR2: MNHNS and SASEGT. Trimming pared 0 bases from V and 8 bases from J, leaving 13 bases between. CDR3 size: 15 residues.

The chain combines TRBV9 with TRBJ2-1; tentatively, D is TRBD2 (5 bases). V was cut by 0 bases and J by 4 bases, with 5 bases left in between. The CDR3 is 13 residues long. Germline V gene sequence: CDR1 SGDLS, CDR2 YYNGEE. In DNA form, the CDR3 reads TGTGCCAGCAGCGTAGGGAGGTACAATGAGCAGTTCTTC. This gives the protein CASSVGRYNEQFF. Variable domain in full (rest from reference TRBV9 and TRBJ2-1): DSGVTQTPKHLITATGQRVTLRCSPRSGDLSVYWYQQSLDQGLQFLIQYYNGEERAKGNILERFSAQQFPDLHSELNLSSLELGDSALYFCASSVGRYNEQFFGPGTRLTVL.

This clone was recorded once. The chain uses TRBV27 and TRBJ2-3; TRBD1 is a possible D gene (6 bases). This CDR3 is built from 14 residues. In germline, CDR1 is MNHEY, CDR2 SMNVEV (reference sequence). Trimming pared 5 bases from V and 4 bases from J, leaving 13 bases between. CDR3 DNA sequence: TGTGCCAGCAGTGCGAGACAGGTGGCAGATACGCAGTATTTT. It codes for CASSARQVADTQYF.

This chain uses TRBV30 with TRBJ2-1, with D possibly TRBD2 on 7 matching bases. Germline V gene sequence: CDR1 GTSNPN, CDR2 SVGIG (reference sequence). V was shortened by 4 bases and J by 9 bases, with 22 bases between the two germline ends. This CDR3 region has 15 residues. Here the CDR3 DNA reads TGTGCCTGGAAAACGGGGGGCGGGGGCTCGTTTGAGCAGTTCTTC. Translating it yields CAWKTGGGGSFEQFF.

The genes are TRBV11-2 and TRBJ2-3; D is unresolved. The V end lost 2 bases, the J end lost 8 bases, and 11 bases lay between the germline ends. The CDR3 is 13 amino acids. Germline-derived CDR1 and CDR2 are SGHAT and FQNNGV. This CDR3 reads CASSLSRGSTQYF. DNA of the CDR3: TGTGCCAGCAGCTTATCGAGAGGTAGTACGCAGTATTTT.

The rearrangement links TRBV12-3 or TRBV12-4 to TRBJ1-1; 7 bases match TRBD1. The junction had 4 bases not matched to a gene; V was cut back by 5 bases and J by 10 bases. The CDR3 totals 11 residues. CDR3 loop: CASSVTGRAFF. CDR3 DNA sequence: TGTGCCAGCAGTGTGACAGGGAGAGCTTTCTTT.

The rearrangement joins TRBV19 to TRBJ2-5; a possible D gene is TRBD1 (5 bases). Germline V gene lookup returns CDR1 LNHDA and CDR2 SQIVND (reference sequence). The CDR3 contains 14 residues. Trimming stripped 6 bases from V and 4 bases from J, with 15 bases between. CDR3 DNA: TGTGCCAGTAGCAATCAGGGTTGGGGAGAGACCCAGTACTTC. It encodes CASSNQGWGETQYF.

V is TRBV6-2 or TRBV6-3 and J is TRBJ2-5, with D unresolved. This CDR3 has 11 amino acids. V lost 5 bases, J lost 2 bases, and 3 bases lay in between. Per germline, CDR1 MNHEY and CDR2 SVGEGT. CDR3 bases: TGTGCCAGCAGTCAACAAGAGACCCAGTACTTC. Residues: CASSQQETQYF.

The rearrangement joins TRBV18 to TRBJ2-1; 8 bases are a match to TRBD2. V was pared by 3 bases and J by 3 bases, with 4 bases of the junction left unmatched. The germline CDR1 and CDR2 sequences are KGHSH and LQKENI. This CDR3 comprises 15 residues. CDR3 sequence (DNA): TGTGCCAGCTCACCCAGCGGGAGCAACTACAATGAGCAGTTCTTC. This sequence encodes CASSPSGSNYNEQFF.

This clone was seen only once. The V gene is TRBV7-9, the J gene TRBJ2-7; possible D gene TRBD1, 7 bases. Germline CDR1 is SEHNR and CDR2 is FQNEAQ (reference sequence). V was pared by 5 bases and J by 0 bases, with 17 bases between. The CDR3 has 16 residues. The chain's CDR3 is CASSPWRGQISYEQYF. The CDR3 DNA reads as TGTGCCAGCAGCCCCTGGAGGGGGCAAATCTCCTACGAGCAGTACTTC.